The 17 T cell receptor beta chains below were found in one sample sequenced in a study of blood T cells in healthy people across ages. A second about 6 to 12 cycle PCR used barcoded and J-beta primers. TCRdb recomputed calls from the 5' RACE reads with MiXCR, one row per CDR3 protein. The sample includes 780,000 or so distinct CDR3 sequences, roughly 56% of them seen just once. The sequencing sample was made of blood. Receptors originate from a man aged 35 to 55 in good health.

This chain links TRBV9 with TRBJ2-5; D remains ambiguous. The CDR3 spans 14 residues. With 0 bases removed from V and 5 bases from J, the gap between germline ends came to 11 bases. CDR1 SGDLS and CDR2 YYNGEE come from the germline V gene. For the CDR3, the DNA is TGTGCCAGCAGCGTAGAGGGCCGTTGGGAGACCCAGTACTTC. Amino acid sequence: CASSVEGRWETQYF.

The chain combines TRBV15 with TRBJ2-3; the D is unclear. The CDR3 has 15 amino acids. Germline assignment: CDR1 LNHNV and CDR2 YYDKDF (reference sequence). V was cut by 5 bases and J by 2 bases, with 14 bases left in between. The CDR3 region is CATSATRRFTDTQYF. For the CDR3, the DNA is TGTGCCACCAGCGCTACAAGAAGGTTCACAGATACGCAGTATTTT.

V and J are TRBV11-3 and TRBJ1-4; D may be TRBD1 (5 bases). Germline CDR1 reads SGHNT; CDR2 reads YENEEA. Trimming took off 3 bases at V and 5 bases at J, with 13 bases between the two ends. CDR3 length: 15 residues. CDR3 amino acids: CASSLGGTPNEKLFF. CDR3 DNA: TGTGCCAGCAGCTTGGGTGGGACCCCCAATGAAAAACTGTTTTTT.

The chain combines TRBV20-1 with TRBJ2-1, with 10 bases identical to TRBD1. J was trimmed by 8 bases and V by 3 bases; bases with no gene match: 10. CDR3 length equals 15 residues. Germline assignment: CDR1 DFQATT and CDR2 SNEGSKA (reference sequence). The CDR3 reads CSASHRQGAWDEQFF. The CDR3 DNA is TGCAGTGCTAGTCATCGACAGGGGGCTTGGGATGAGCAGTTCTTC.

This clonotype was detected only a few times. The chain has TRBV7-2 and TRBJ2-1; D may match TRBD1 or TRBD2 (5 bases each). The CDR3 spans 14 residues. Per the germline V gene, CDR1 is SGHTA and CDR2 is FQGNSA. Trimming removed 5 bases at V and 3 bases at J, with 11 bases between. The CDR3 coding sequence is TGTGCCAGCAGCCGCAGGGACGGCTACAATGAGCAGTTCTTC. It yields the protein CASSRRDGYNEQFF.

Points on this clonotype: Mismatch with germline at one junction end may stem from a read error. The V and J genes are TRBV20-1 and TRBJ2-1; TRBD1 agrees at 9 bases. Germline CDR1 DFQATT, CDR2 SNEGSKA (reference sequence). This CDR3 contains 14 residues. The CDR3 loop reads CSARDRDRANDQFF. The CDR3 DNA is TGCAGTGCTAGAGATCGGGACAGGGCTAATGATCAGTTCTTC.

The V call is TRBV28, the J call TRBJ1-2; D is possibly TRBD1 (5 bases). This CDR3 has 14 residues. Germline V gene data show CDR1 as MDHEN and CDR2 as SYDVKM. Trimming stripped 2 bases from V and 4 bases from J, with 11 bases between. The CDR3 spells CASSLVRQTYGYTF. The CDR3 region has the DNA TGTGCCAGCAGTTTAGTCCGACAGACCTATGGCTACACCTTC.

This clonotype has more than one count but fewer than ten. The chain uses TRBV7-6 and TRBJ2-7; 10 bases fit TRBD2. The CDR3 runs 14 residues. The J segment lost 7 bases and the V segment lost 5 bases, leaving 8 bases of the junction unmatched. The germline CDR1 and CDR2 sequences are SGHVS and FNYEAQ. CDR3 coding DNA: TGTGCCAGCAGCCCCCTAGCGGGAGTGGGGGAGCAGTACTTC. This gives the protein CASSPLAGVGEQYF.

This clonotype occurred a few times. The genes are TRBV7-2 and TRBJ2-7; D gene unclear. CDR3 length: 12 amino acids. Trimming pared 11 bases from V and 2 bases from J, leaving 13 bases between. Per germline, CDR1 SGHTA and CDR2 FQGNSA. This CDR3 reads CASGPTTYEQYF. The CDR3 bases are TGTGCCTCCGGGCCAACTACCTACGAGCAGTACTTC.

The chain employs TRBV27 and TRBJ2-5; TRBD1 agrees at 9 bases. TRBJ2-7 explains the end of the DNA better; the J call may be wrong. Germline V gene lookup returns CDR1 MNHEY and CDR2 SMNVEV (reference sequence). The CDR3 has 13 residues. CDR3 loop: CASNPGQGREQYF. The CDR3 nucleotides are TGTGCCAGCAACCCGGGACAGGGTCGCGAGCAGTACTTC.

V and J are TRBV6-1 and TRBJ2-7; TRBD1 aligns across 10 bases. Germline values: CDR1 MNHNS, CDR2 SASEGT. The CDR3 has 19 residues. With V trimmed by 3 bases and J by 2 bases, 16 bases remained unmatched. CDR3 DNA: TGTGCCAGCAGTGACAGAAGAATTAAAACCGGGACAGGGGCCTACGAGCAGTACTTC. Its translation: CASSDRRIKTGTGAYEQYF.

On this clonotype itself: One end of the junction is discordant with germline, which a read error may explain. CDR3 sequence reads: CASSLEARSQGGCTF. CDR3 coding DNA: TGTGCCAGCAGCTTAGAGGCCCGATCTCAGGGCGGCTGCACCTTC. The gene calls are TRBV7-8 and TRBJ1-2; maybe TRBD1 (5 bases). The CDR3 has 15 amino acids. Germline CDR1 SGHVS, CDR2 FQNEAQ.

J is TRBJ2-7 and V is TRBV7-2; D call uncertain. This CDR3 is 13 amino acids long. Trimming stripped 5 bases from V and 0 bases from J, with 8 bases between. The V gene's germline CDR1 is SGHTA and CDR2 FQGNSA. In DNA, the CDR3 is TGTGCCAGCAGCCGACAAACCTCCTACGAGCAGTACTTC. It yields the protein CASSRQTSYEQYF.

The J gene is TRBJ2-6, the V gene TRBV27, with 10 bases matching TRBD1. Germline V lookup: CDR1 MNHEY, CDR2 SMNVEV (reference sequence). The CDR3 is made up of 17 amino acids. With V trimmed by 6 bases and J by 0 bases, 5 bases remained unmatched. The CDR3, as DNA: TGTGCCAGCAGCCCCCGGGACAGGGGCTCTGGGGCCAACGTCCTGACTTTC. Its translation is CASSPRDRGSGANVLTF.

This chain links TRBV19 with TRBJ2-1; 11 nucleotides agree with TRBD1. CDR1 is LNHDA, CDR2 SQIVND, per germline (reference sequence). V lost 4 bases and J lost 13; bases outside the gene matches: 12. This CDR3 has 15 residues. In nucleotides, the CDR3 is TGTGCCAGTAGTAATACTGGACAGGGGGCATCGTACCAGTTCTTC. Translated: CASSNTGQGASYQFF.

This clonotype was detected a few times. The V call is TRBV27, the J call TRBJ2-3, with 13 bases aligning to TRBD2. Germline CDR1 and CDR2: MNHEY and SMNVEV (reference sequence). The ends lost 0 bases at V and 2 bases at J; junction bases unmatched: 8. This CDR3 region has 19 residues. CDR3 in amino acids: CASSLSIPGLAGDTDTQYF. As DNA, the CDR3 is TGTGCCAGCAGTTTATCGATCCCCGGACTAGCGGGGGACACAGATACGCAGTATTTT.

As to this clonotype: An end of the junction does not agree with germline; a read error may underlie this. The V call is TRBV10-3, the J call TRBJ2-1; TRBD2 matches at 10 bases. This CDR3 is 15 amino acids long. Germline CDR1 ENHRY, CDR2 SYGVKD. The CDR3 DNA follows: TGTGCCATCAGGGATAGCGGGGGGATCTACAAAGAGCAGTTCTTC. As protein: CAIRDSGGIYKEQFF.